The 9 T cell receptor beta chains listed next were all sequenced from one sample in a study of cytomegalovirus exposure and HLA in healthy donors listed by TCRdb under 2017. Receptor libraries were prepared by the immunoSEQ multiplex PCR assay. A mixture of 60 forward primers for TCR Vbeta segments and 13 reverse primers for TCR Jbeta segments was used in the multiplex PCR. The clones in this table, taken by TCRdb from immuneACCESS, are in-frame only. Not every clone is retained; where verified, under half of the shortfall comes from an unresolved V gene, and the cause of the rest is unknown. The sample yields approximately 97,000 clones; under 85% were counted once. The top ten constitute over 3.5% of the sample. Sequenced material: PBMCs. The receptors were gathered from a woman in her 40s in good health and CMV-seropositive.

This clone was observed once. The chain couples TRBV5-1 to TRBJ2-7; TRBD2 might be the D (6 bases). Looked up from germline, CDR1 is SGHRS and CDR2 is YFSETQ. Trimming pared 3 bases from V and 4 bases from J, leaving 20 bases between. This CDR3 is 16 amino acids long. The CDR3 here is CASSSHRLDEKYEQYF. In DNA, the CDR3 is TGCGCCAGCAGCTCTCACAGACTAGACGAGAAATACGAGCAGTACTTC.

The CDR3 loop reads CASSVYRGSADTQYF. In nucleotides, the CDR3 is TGTGCCAGCAGCGTGTACAGGGGGTCGGCAGATACGCAGTATTTT. The chain couples TRBV5-5 to TRBJ2-3; 8 bases fit TRBD1. V lost 4 bases to trimming and J lost 4 bases; unmatched junction nucleotides: 8. Germline values: CDR1 SGHKS, CDR2 YYEKEE (reference sequence). There are 15 residues in the CDR3.

The rearrangement joins TRBV7-9 to TRBJ2-1, with TRBD1 identical over 8 bases. The junction had 7 bases not matched to a gene; V was cut back by 5 bases and J by 4 bases. This CDR3 is 15 amino acids long. CDR1 is SEHNR, CDR2 FQNEAQ, per germline (reference sequence). CDR3 sequence: CASSPTGTGYNEQFF. The DNA of the CDR3 is TGTGCCAGCAGCCCTACAGGGACAGGATACAATGAGCAGTTCTTC.

The rearrangement links TRBV5-1 to TRBJ2-7, with no clear D. CDR3 size: 13 residues. CDR1 and CDR2 (germline): SGHRS, YFSETQ. Trimming left V 9 bases short and J 4 bases short, with 17 bases between. CDR3 residues: CAIQLWAEYEQYF. The CDR3 bases are TGCGCCATACAGCTCTGGGCAGAATACGAGCAGTACTTC.

Comments on this clone: The sample holds other DNA sequences that translate to the same CDR3. The V and J genes are TRBV5-1 and TRBJ2-1, with 7 bases identical to TRBD2. Germline CDR1 is SGHRS and CDR2 is YFSETQ. V shed 1 base, J shed 1 base, and the junction held 5 bases outside the gene matches. This CDR3 has 16 residues. CDR3 sequence reads: CASSLRGGGSYNEQFF. CDR3 bases: TGCGCCAGCAGCTTGAGGGGCGGGGGTTCCTACAATGAGCAGTTCTTC.

The gene calls are TRBV6-5 and TRBJ2-1, with TRBD2 identical over 11 bases. V was pared by 8 bases and J by 6 bases, with 9 bases of the junction left unmatched. In germline, CDR1 is MNHEY, CDR2 SVGAGI. The CDR3 runs 15 residues. The CDR3 region has the DNA TGTGCCAGCGGTAAATACGGGACTAGCGGCAATGAGCAGTTCTTC. It specifies CASGKYGTSGNEQFF.

V usage is TRBV30 and J usage is TRBJ2-1; no firm D call. In germline, CDR1 is GTSNPN, CDR2 SVGIG (reference sequence). V lost 3 bases, J lost 5 bases, and 11 bases lay in between. This CDR3 is 13 amino acids long. The CDR3 region has the DNA TGTGCCTGGAGCGTTACTCAGGACAATGAGCAGTTCTTC. Amino acid sequence: CAWSVTQDNEQFF.

This rearrangement joins TRBV18 to TRBJ2-7; 14 bases map to TRBD2. CDR3 size: 16 residues. The V gene's germline CDR1 is KGHSH and CDR2 LQKENI. V was clipped by 5 bases and J by 4 bases; unmatched bases: 7. The chain's CDR3 is CASSFGLAGGGYEQYF. The DNA of the CDR3 is TGTGCCAGCTCATTTGGACTAGCGGGGGGAGGATACGAGCAGTACTTC.

This clone was counted a few times. V and J are TRBV9 and TRBJ2-3, with 7 bases lining up with TRBD1. This CDR3 has 16 residues. Germline CDR1 and CDR2: SGDLS and YYNGEE. V gave up 4 bases and J gave up 3 bases; unmatched junction bases: 11. This CDR3 reads CASSPRQGRETDTQYF. The CDR3 region has the DNA TGTGCCAGCAGCCCTCGACAGGGACGCGAGACAGATACGCAGTATTTT.